The rows below give T cell receptor beta chains drawn from one sample of a study of PD-1 blockade in classical Hodgkin lymphoma. TCRdb's table, derived via immunoSEQ multiplex PCR, lists solely in-frame clones and lacks some. The sample includes some 31,000 clones, more than 60% of them seen just once. The sample in question was peripheral blood mononuclear cells (PBMCs), obtained before the second cycle of nivolumab. The receptors stem from a human donor with classical Hodgkin lymphoma. Each CDR3 is given with its conserved first and last residue. A D gene is named only where the DNA matches it firmly. A clone size is listed for some rows: how often the clone was seen (once, few, many), or a class if it is expanded.

v_gene,d_gene,abundance,j_gene,CDR3nt,CDR3aa
TRBV6-5,TRBD1,few,TRBJ1-2,TGTGCCAGCAGTTGGGACAGGGATGACTATGGCTACACCTTC,CASSWDRDDYGYTF
TRBV5-6,NA,few,TRBJ1-2,TGTGCCAGCAGCTTCATCGGAAACTATGGCTACACCTTC,CASSFIGNYGYTF
TRBV5-5,NA,few,TRBJ1-4,TGTGCCAGCAGCTTCTCCGCAGGGACCTCTAATGAAAAACTGTTTTTT,CASSFSAGTSNEKLFF
TRBV6-5,NA,once,TRBJ1-3,TGTGCCAGCAGTGCGACGGTCACTGGAAACACCATATATTTT,CASSATVTGNTIYF
TRBV27,TRBD1,NA,TRBJ2-3,TGTGCCAGCAGTCCCGGACAGGGGACCTCCACAGATACGCAGTATTTT,CASSPGQGTSTDTQYF
TRBV28,TRBD1,NA,TRBJ2-3,TGTGCCAGCAGTTCTGCAGGGTCTACAGGGGCAGATACGCAGTATTTT,CASSSAGSTGADTQYF
TRBV2,TRBD1,NA,TRBJ2-5,TGTGCCAGCAGTAGTAACCCAGGGGGCGGGGAGACCCAGTACTTC,CASSSNPGGGETQYF
TRBV6-4,TRBD2,NA,TRBJ2-2,TGTGCCAGCAGTGCTAGCGGGGGGAACACCGGGGAGCTGTTTTTT,CASSASGGNTGELFF
TRBV19,NA,NA,TRBJ2-3,TGTGCCAGTAGTATGGGGCAGCAAGCCACAGATACGCAGTATTTT,CASSMGQQATDTQYF
TRBV5-3,NA,NA,TRBJ2-3,TGTGCCAGCAGCTCCTCCTACTTCACAGATACGCAGTATTTT,CASSSSYFTDTQYF
TRBV11-3,TRBD2,NA,TRBJ2-1,TGTGCCAGCAGTAACCAGCGGGGGGGCCGGGGAAATGAGCAGTTCTTC,CASSNQRGGRGNEQFF
TRBV28,TRBD1,NA,TRBJ1-2,TGTGCCAGCAGTTTACAGATTTTGGGACAGCGGAGCTACACCTTC,CASSLQILGQRSYTF
TRBV19,TRBD1,few,TRBJ1-6,TGTGCCAGTAGATACCGGGACAGGGGGCGATCACCCCTCCACTTT,CASRYRDRGRSPLHF
TRBV28,TRBD1,NA,TRBJ1-1,TGTGCCAGCAGTCCGGGACAGCCCCTGAACACTGAAGCTTTCTTT,CASSPGQPLNTEAFF
TRBV13,NA,NA,TRBJ1-2,TGTGCCAGCAGCTTAAGGGGGAGCGTGGGCTACACCTTC,CASSLRGSVGYTF
TRBV6-5,TRBD1,once,TRBJ2-7,TGTGCCAGCAGTTACTCGGTGGCAGGGGGTGAGCAGTACTTC,CASSYSVAGGEQYF
TRBV7-3,NA,NA,TRBJ2-6,TGTGCCAGCAGCTCTATGTCACGCTTACAAAGTCGGGCCAACGTCCTGACTTTC,CASSSMSRLQSRANVLTF
TRBV2,NA,NA,TRBJ1-1,TGTGCCAGTTCGAGGGGGAGCACTGAAGCTTTCTTT,CASSRGSTEAFF
TRBV28,TRBD1,few,TRBJ1-1,TGTGCCAGCAGTTGGGGACAGGGGGAAGGTTTCTTT,CASSWGQGEGFF
TRBV27,NA,NA,TRBJ2-3,TGTGCCAGCAGTGGGACGGCTACAGATACGCAGTATTTT,CASSGTATDTQYF
TRBV10-3,NA,NA,TRBJ2-7,TGTGCCATCAGCTTAGGGGACGAGCAGTACTTC,CAISLGDEQYF
TRBV5-1,NA,NA,TRBJ1-1,TGCGCCAGCAGCTCACAGGCTCCGAACACTGAAGCTTTCTTT,CASSSQAPNTEAFF
TRBV4-2,NA,NA,TRBJ2-1,TGTGCCAGCAGCCAAGACGGGGGCACAAAGGAGAATGAGCAGTTCTTC,CASSQDGGTKENEQFF
TRBV27,TRBD1,few,TRBJ1-5,TGTGCCAGCGCCGGGACAGGGAGTGAACAGCCCCAGCATTTT,CASAGTGSEQPQHF
TRBV27,TRBD1,NA,TRBJ1-6,TGTGCCAGCAGTTCTTACAATGGACAGGGTGATAATTCACCCCTCCACTTT,CASSSYNGQGDNSPLHF
TRBV29-1,NA,few,TRBJ1-1,TGCAGCGCAGGACAACGCGAGAACACTGAAGCTTTCTTT,CSAGQRENTEAFF
TRBV7-9,NA,NA,TRBJ2-3,TGTGCCAGCAGCTTAACCAGGGGGGGAAGCACAGATACGCAGTATTTT,CASSLTRGGSTDTQYF
TRBV28,NA,NA,TRBJ1-5,TGTGCCAGCGGCCTGAGGGGGACACAGCCCCAGCATTTT,CASGLRGTQPQHF
TRBV7-9,NA,NA,TRBJ2-5,TGTGCCAGCAGCGAAACACAGGAGTATCAAGAGACCCAGTACTTC,CASSETQEYQETQYF
TRBV5-6,NA,NA,TRBJ1-2,TGTGCCAGCAGCAAATCGTGGGGTGGCTACACCTTC,CASSKSWGGYTF
TRBV15,TRBD2,few,TRBJ2-1,TGTGCCACCAGCGGAGCTAGCGGGGGGCCCAACTACAATGAGCAGTTCTTC,CATSGASGGPNYNEQFF
TRBV4-1,NA,NA,TRBJ2-5,TGCGCCAGCAGCCAAGATTCGGCCTTCCAAGAGACCCAGTACTTC,CASSQDSAFQETQYF
TRBV28,NA,NA,TRBJ1-5,TGTGCCAGCGGGGACCCGGGGGGGTATCAGCCCCAGCATTTT,CASGDPGGYQPQHF
TRBV6-5,NA,NA,TRBJ1-4,TGTGCCAGCAGTTACTCCCAGAACAATGAAAAACTGTTTTTT,CASSYSQNNEKLFF
TRBV7-8,NA,NA,TRBJ2-1,TGTGCCAGCAGCTTAGGGGGGACCCCATTCTTC,CASSLGGTPFF
TRBV6-5,NA,NA,TRBJ1-6,TGTGCCAGCGCGAGAGACTATAATTCACCCCTCCACTTT,CASARDYNSPLHF
TRBV11-2,NA,NA,TRBJ2-6,TGTGCCAGCAGCTTGGGGGTGCAGGGAAAAGCTGGGGCCAACGTCCTGACTTTC,CASSLGVQGKAGANVLTF
TRBV4-1,TRBD1,few,TRBJ2-3,TGCGCCAGCAGCCAAGGACAGGGGCCACGCACAGATACGCAGTATTTT,CASSQGQGPRTDTQYF
TRBV20-1,NA,NA,TRBJ1-1,TGCAGTGCCTTAGGCCTACTAGGGGCTTTCTTT,CSALGLLGAFF
TRBV27,NA,NA,TRBJ1-2,TGTGCCAGCAGTTTGGGGCCCCACAGCTCCTATGGCTACACCTTC,CASSLGPHSSYGYTF
TRBV2,NA,NA,TRBJ1-1,TGTGCCAGCAGTGTCCAGCAGAACACTGAAGCTTTCTTT,CASSVQQNTEAFF
TRBV6-5,NA,few,TRBJ1-5,TGTGCCAGCAGTTACGATACTAGTAGCAATCAGCCCCAGCATTTT,CASSYDTSSNQPQHF
TRBV11-2,TRBD1,few,TRBJ1-4,TGTGCCAGCAGCCAGGACAGGCGTAATGAAAAACTGTTTTTT,CASSQDRRNEKLFF
TRBV6-5,NA,NA,TRBJ2-3,TGTGCCAGCAGTCACTCAAGCACAGATACGCAGTATTTT,CASSHSSTDTQYF
TRBV4-2,TRBD1,NA,TRBJ1-6,TGTGCCAGCACCCCTGGACAGGGGGCAAATAATTCACCCCTCCACTTT,CASTPGQGANNSPLHF
TRBV4-3,NA,once,TRBJ1-2,TGCGCCAGCAGCCAAGATAGGCAGAATTTTAACTATGGCTACACCTTC,CASSQDRQNFNYGYTF
TRBV28,NA,NA,TRBJ2-7,TGTGCCAGCAGAGCCCCGGGGGTTCCCTACGAGCAGTACTTC,CASRAPGVPYEQYF
TRBV2,TRBD2,NA,TRBJ2-3,TGTGCCAGCAGCCTAGCGGGGGGAGATACGCAGTATTTT,CASSLAGGDTQYF
TRBV2,NA,few,TRBJ1-5,TGTGCCAGCAGCCCTAACTATAGCAATCAGCCCCAGCATTTT,CASSPNYSNQPQHF
TRBV29-1,NA,NA,TRBJ2-7,TGCAGCGTTGAAGATTTCGGCAGCTACGAGCAGTACTTC,CSVEDFGSYEQYF
TRBV4-1,NA,NA,TRBJ1-5,TGCGCCAGCAGCCAAGTAGACCTCGGTAGCAATCAGCCCCAGCATTTT,CASSQVDLGSNQPQHF
TRBV12-2,NA,once,TRBJ1-1,TGTGCAAGTCGCTTAAAACGTCAGAACACTGAAGCTTTCTTT,CASRLKRQNTEAFF